The entry that follows covers one T cell receptor (beta chain) sequence. What it binds is not known. Clones were sequenced by immunoSEQ multiplex PCR, and TCRdb holds only the in-frame ones, with some missing. The repertoire consists of 70,000 to 90,000 clones, with approximately 80% occurring once and the leading ten covering about a tenth. The sample originates from a study of T cells in localized non-small cell lung cancer. CDR1 and CDR2 from the germline V gene are SQVTM and ANQGSEA. Trimming shortened V by 3 bases and J by 1 base, and 9 bases separated the two germline ends. The CDR3 is 13 amino acids. Findings of the study overall: Higher blood T cell density went with longer overall survival. A median of approximately 54 clones ranked among the top 100 in tumor appeared in adjacent lung. Investigators sequenced only a single tumor region, leaving heterogeneity possible.

The sequences come from peripheral blood, collected before any cancer treatment. The chain has TRBV29-1 and TRBJ1-1, with D tentatively TRBD1 (5 bases). This TCR was sampled from a female donor at least 60 years old with stage I lung adenocarcinoma. In DNA, the CDR3 is TGCAGCGTTGACGGGGGTCGGAACACTGAAGCTTTCTTT. Translated: CSVDGGRNTEAFF.